This T cell receptor (beta chain) was sequenced during a study of blood T cell dynamics during melanoma immunotherapy. On the study more broadly: Standard first-line treatment here was pembrolizumab or nivolumab plus ipilimumab in metastatic melanoma. Overall study results and limits: At W3, later disease-control patients showed bifurcated PBMC repertoire changes, unlike progressors. Clones driving repertoire changes may be melanoma-specific or general immune activation.

The time point was: week 3, after first cycle of checkpoint inhibitor. Prior systemic cancer therapy, immunosuppressant use and other active malignancies excluded patients. Trimming at V came to 4 bases and at J to 3 bases, leaving 9 bases not matched to a gene. Germline assignment: CDR1 MNHEY and CDR2 SMNVEV (reference sequence). This CDR3 is 16 amino acids long. With regard to this clone: The antigen is unknown.

Sequencing was performed with immunoSEQ multiplex PCR; in TCRdb, only in-frame clones are kept and a portion is missing. This sample has some 11,000 clones, with 89% found just once. The sequence derives from a human donor with melanoma. Material: blood, obtained from a patient treated with checkpoint blockade. The chain uses TRBV27 and TRBJ1-2; 9 nucleotides align to TRBD1. In DNA, the CDR3 is TGTGCCAGCAGTTCCCCCCAGACAGGGGGAGACTATGGCTACACCTTC. Its translation is CASSSPQTGGDYGYTF.